This T cell receptor (beta chain) was sequenced in a study of T cell repertoires in cytomegalovirus infection (dated by TCRdb to between 2019 and 2020). Regarding the research as a whole: Because public TCR beta signatures pointed to carriage of CMV infection together with the matching HLA type, the HLA type of each donor mattered for the analysis.

Paper-wide results and their limitations: Cumulative frequency of public TCR beta family members discriminated carriers of CMV infection plus the relevant HLA type in this cohort and an independent approximately 370-donor cohort. The ex vivo response was dominated by HLA-C-restricted CMV-specific TCR beta clonotypes, which also provided the single most frequent clonotype in two of eight donors.

The sample was run on an Illumina HiSeq 1500. TCRdb reworked the public reads: Q25 trimming with fastp, MiXCR clone assembly, productive beta chains retained. Every entry covers one CDR3 protein and lists the most common genes and DNA from its rows. The sample table shows around 300,000 distinct CDR3 sequences, and 20% to 30% are seen once. The ten largest clones take up 14% of the sample. This clonotype was recorded a few times. There is no known antigen for this receptor. No base-level quality is on record; no much larger clone is a single base apart. CDR1 and CDR2 (SGHAT, FQNNGV) derive from the germline V gene. V is trimmed back by 1 base and J by 5 bases, and the junction contains 7 bases that no gene match accounts for. Spanning cysteine to phenylalanine, the CDR3 consists of 17 amino acids. Left in the record is the CDR3 DNA by itself, 51 bases read in frame from the first base.

The sequencing sample was made of PBMCs. The rearrangement combines TRBV11-2 with TRBJ1-5, with 11 junctional bases fitting TRBD1. The origin of this receptor is a human donor in good health (CMV status not recorded). Some clones in this sample may be carry-over from other donors' samples. CDR3 protein: CASSLGSPGQGDQPQHF. The DNA is as follows: TGTGCCAGCAGCTTAGGGAGCCCGGGACAGGGGGATCAGCCCCAGCATTTT.